These 10 T cell receptor beta chains originate from one sample sequenced in a study of blood T cell repertoires in COVID-19. TCRdb keeps only in-frame clones here, not all; method: immunoSEQ multiplex PCR. The sample gives about 220,000 clones, about four fifths of which show up once; about 4.6% is in the top ten. Sample: PBMCs or T cells enriched from blood (not recorded which). Source of these receptors: a woman between 50 and 59 years old who had been exposed to COVID-19.

This clone was observed a handful of times. The J gene is TRBJ1-2, the V gene TRBV29-1; 12 nucleotides agree with TRBD1. The trim removed 3 bases at V and 3 bases at J, leaving 2 bases unmatched. The CDR3 extends over 14 amino acids. Germline lookup yields CDR1 SQVTM and CDR2 ANQGSEA. In nucleotides, the CDR3 is TGCAGCGTTGAGGGACAGGGGGCACACTATGGCTACACCTTC. It specifies CSVEGQGAHYGYTF.

Only a few counts were recorded for this clone. This sequence joins TRBV2 and TRBJ1-2, with 9 bases aligning to TRBD1. Trimming took 2 bases from V and 4 from J; bases not matched to a gene: 5. Germline loops: CDR1 SNHLY, CDR2 FYNNEI. This CDR3 is 15 amino acids long. CDR3 residues: CASSEWGQGRYGYTF. CDR3 sequence (DNA): TGTGCCAGCAGTGAATGGGGACAGGGACGCTATGGCTACACCTTC.

The chain employs TRBV4-3 and TRBJ1-6, with a tentative D call TRBD1 (5 bases). The CDR3 extends over 15 amino acids. The V gene's germline CDR1 is LGHNA and CDR2 YSLEER. Trimming removed 0 bases from V and 9 bases from J, with 12 bases in between. CDR3 residues: CASSQEGQGGSPLHF. Here the CDR3 DNA reads TGCGCCAGCAGCCAAGAAGGGCAGGGTGGTTCACCCCTCCACTTT.

V and J are TRBV18 and TRBJ2-7; a weak D match, TRBD2 (6 bases). With 3 bases removed from V and 0 bases from J, the gap between germline ends came to 15 bases. This CDR3 is built from 16 residues. Germline V gene sequence: CDR1 KGHSH, CDR2 LQKENI. CDR3 coding DNA: TGTGCCAGCTCACCGGTGGAGGGTGCCAGCTCCTACGAGCAGTACTTC. It codes for CASSPVEGASSYEQYF.

The chain employs TRBV2 and TRBJ2-1; TRBD1 aligns across 9 bases. The V gene end was trimmed by 6 bases and the J gene end by 5 bases; junction bases not matched to a gene: 11. Germline CDR1 reads SNHLY; CDR2 reads FYNNEI. The CDR3 totals 16 residues. The CDR3 here is CASSPGTGFGNNEQFF. DNA for the CDR3: TGTGCCAGCAGCCCCGGGACAGGGTTTGGGAACAATGAGCAGTTCTTC.

The chain uses TRBV6-2 or TRBV6-3 and TRBJ1-5; the D is unclear. The germline V gene encodes CDR1 MNHEY and CDR2 SVGEGT. Trimming left V 4 bases short and J 7 bases short, with 11 bases between. CDR3 length equals 13 residues. For the CDR3, the DNA is TGTGCCAGCAGTTCACTTGAAAGCCAGCCCCAGCATTTT. Translation: CASSSLESQPQHF.

This rearrangement joins TRBV7-9 to TRBJ1-5, with D perhaps TRBD1 (6 bases). The V gene's germline CDR1 is SEHNR and CDR2 FQNEAQ (reference sequence). Trimming cost V 5 bases and J 7 bases, with 12 bases left between them. The CDR3 sequence is 13 residues long. The CDR3 DNA follows: TGTGCCAGCAGCCCACAGGGACACCAGCCCCAGCATTTT. This encodes CASSPQGHQPQHF.

The chain carries TRBV19 and TRBJ2-2, with D possibly matching TRBD2 (6 bases). This CDR3 has 12 residues. V was clipped by 4 bases and J by 7 bases, with 7 bases between them. Germline V gene lookup returns CDR1 LNHDA and CDR2 SQIVND (reference sequence). The CDR3 loop reads CASSKEGGELFF. CDR3 DNA sequence: TGTGCCAGTAGTAAGGAGGGCGGGGAGCTGTTTTTT.

The chain has TRBV5-1 and TRBJ1-3, with 7 bases matching TRBD1. After removal of 3 bases from V and 0 bases from J, the junction contained 9 bases not matched to a gene. The CDR3 is 17 amino acids. The germline CDR1 and CDR2 sequences are SGHRS and YFSETQ. The CDR3 region has the DNA TGCGCCAGCAGCTCTGGGACAGCTGCTTTCTCTGGAAACACCATATATTTT. Amino acids: CASSSGTAAFSGNTIYF.

The V and J genes are TRBV7-2 and TRBJ1-2; 9 positions agree with TRBD1. The trim removed 5 bases at V and 9 bases at J, leaving 10 bases unmatched. CDR3 length equals 14 residues. CDR1 is SGHTA and CDR2 is FQGNSA in the germline V gene. This CDR3 is CASSPSGQGWSYTF. In nucleotides, the CDR3 is TGTGCCAGCAGCCCTTCGGGACAGGGATGGAGCTACACCTTC.